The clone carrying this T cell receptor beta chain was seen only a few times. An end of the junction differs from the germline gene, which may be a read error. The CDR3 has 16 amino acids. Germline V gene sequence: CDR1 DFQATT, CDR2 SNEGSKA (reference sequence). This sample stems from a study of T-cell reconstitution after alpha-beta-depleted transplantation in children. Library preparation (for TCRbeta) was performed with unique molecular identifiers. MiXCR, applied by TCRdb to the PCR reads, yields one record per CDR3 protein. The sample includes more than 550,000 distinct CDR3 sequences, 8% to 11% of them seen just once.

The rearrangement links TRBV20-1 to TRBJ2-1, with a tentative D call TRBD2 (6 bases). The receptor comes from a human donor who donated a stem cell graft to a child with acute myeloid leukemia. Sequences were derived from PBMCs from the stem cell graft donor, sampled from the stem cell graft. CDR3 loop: CCARSRTSGSYNEQFF. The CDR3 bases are TGCTGTGCTAGATCTAGGACGAGCGGGTCCTACAATGAGCAGTTCTTC.